There are a few counts of the clone carrying this T cell receptor beta chain. The sample comes from a study of shared T cell receptors in the human thymus. This CDR3 is built from 15 residues. Per germline, CDR1 SGHRS and CDR2 YFSETQ. V dropped 2 bases and J dropped 1; count of bases not matched to a gene: 5. The protocol was immunoSEQ multiplex PCR, while the TCRdb copy is restricted to in-frame clones and leaves out a portion. Among hundreds of thousands of clones listed, approximately 85% were seen once. These data also formed part of another study, on human thymus T cells. Turning to that study: Infants, healthy and Finnish, who were having corrective surgery for congenital heart defects served as donors. Corrective cardiac operations yielded the resected thymus tissue. Among unrelated individuals, related research reported thymic repertoires that overlapped highly.

The rearrangement links TRBV5-1 to TRBJ2-7, with 8 bases fitting TRBD1. The sample was thymocytes. This TCR came from a girl in the first two years of life with a congenital heart defect. The CDR3 reads CASSFDRGSSYEQYF. CDR3 DNA sequence: TGCGCCAGCAGCTTCGACAGGGGATCATCCTACGAGCAGTACTTC.